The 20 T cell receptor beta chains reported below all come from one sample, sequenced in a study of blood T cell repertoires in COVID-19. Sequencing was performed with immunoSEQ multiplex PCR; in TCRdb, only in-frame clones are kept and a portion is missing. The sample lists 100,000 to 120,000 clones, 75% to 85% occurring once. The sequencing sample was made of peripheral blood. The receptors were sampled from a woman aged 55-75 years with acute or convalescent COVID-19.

The CDR3 DNA follows: TGCAGCGTTGTCCCAGGGACAGGGGATGAAAAACTGTTTTTT. It yields the protein CSVVPGTGDEKLFF. The genes are TRBV29-1 and TRBJ1-4; 10 nucleotides line up with TRBD1. There are 14 residues in the CDR3. Germline V gene data show CDR1 as SQVTM and CDR2 as ANQGSEA. Trimming cost V 4 bases and J 6 bases; bases outside gene matches: 5.

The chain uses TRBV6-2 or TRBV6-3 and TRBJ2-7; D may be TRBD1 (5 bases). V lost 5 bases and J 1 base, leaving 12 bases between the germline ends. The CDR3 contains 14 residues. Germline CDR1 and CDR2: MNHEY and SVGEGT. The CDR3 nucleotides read TGTGCCAGCAGTATACAGGCCGCTTCCTACGAGCAGTACTTC. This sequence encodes CASSIQAASYEQYF.

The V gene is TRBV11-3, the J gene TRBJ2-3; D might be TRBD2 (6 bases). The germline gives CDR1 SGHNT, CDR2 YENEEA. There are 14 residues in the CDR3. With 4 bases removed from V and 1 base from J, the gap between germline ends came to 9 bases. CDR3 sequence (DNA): TGTGCCAGCAGCTATTGGGGGGGCACAGATACGCAGTATTTT. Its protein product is CASSYWGGTDTQYF.

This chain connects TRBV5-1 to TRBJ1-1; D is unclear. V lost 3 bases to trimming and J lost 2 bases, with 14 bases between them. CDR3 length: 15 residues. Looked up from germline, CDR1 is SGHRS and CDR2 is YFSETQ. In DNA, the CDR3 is TGCGCCAGCAGCTCCTACCAGCGCAGTAACACTGAAGCTTTCTTT. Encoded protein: CASSSYQRSNTEAFF.

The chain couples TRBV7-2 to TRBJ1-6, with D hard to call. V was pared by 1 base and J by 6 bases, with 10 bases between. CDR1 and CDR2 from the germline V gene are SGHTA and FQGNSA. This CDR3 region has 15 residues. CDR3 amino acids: CASSLEGGLNSPLHF. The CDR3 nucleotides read TGTGCCAGCAGCTTAGAGGGAGGGCTTAATTCACCCCTCCACTTT.

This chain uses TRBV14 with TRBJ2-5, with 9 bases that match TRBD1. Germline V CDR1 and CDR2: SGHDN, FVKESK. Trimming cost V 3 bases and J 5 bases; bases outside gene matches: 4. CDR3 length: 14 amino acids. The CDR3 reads CASSHRDRAETQYF. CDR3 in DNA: TGTGCCAGCAGCCACCGGGACAGGGCCGAGACCCAGTACTTC.

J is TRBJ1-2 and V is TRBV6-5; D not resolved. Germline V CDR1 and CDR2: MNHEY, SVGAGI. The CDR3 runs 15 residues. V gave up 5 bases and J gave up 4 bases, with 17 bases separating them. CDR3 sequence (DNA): TGTGCCAGCAGTAAATTTACAGATCCCGGCTATGGCTACACCTTC. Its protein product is CASSKFTDPGYGYTF.

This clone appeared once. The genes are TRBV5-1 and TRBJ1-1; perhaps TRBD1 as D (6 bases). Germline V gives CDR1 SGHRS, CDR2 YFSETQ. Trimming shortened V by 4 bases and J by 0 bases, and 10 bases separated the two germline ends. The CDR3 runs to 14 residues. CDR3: CASSRTGLNTEAFF. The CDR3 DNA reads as TGCGCCAGCAGCCGAACAGGGCTGAACACTGAAGCTTTCTTT.

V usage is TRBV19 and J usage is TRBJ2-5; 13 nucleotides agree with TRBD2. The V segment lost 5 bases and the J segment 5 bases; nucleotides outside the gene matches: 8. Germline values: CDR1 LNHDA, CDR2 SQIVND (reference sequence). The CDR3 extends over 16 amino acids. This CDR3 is CASSPRTSGGYETQYF. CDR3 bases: TGTGCCAGTAGTCCGAGGACTAGCGGGGGTTATGAGACCCAGTACTTC.

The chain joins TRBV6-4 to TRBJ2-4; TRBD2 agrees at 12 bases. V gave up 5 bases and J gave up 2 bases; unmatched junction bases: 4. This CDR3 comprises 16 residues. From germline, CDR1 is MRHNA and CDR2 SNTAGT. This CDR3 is CASSTSGGLTKNIQYF. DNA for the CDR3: TGTGCCAGCAGTACTAGCGGGGGGCTGACCAAAAACATTCAGTACTTC.

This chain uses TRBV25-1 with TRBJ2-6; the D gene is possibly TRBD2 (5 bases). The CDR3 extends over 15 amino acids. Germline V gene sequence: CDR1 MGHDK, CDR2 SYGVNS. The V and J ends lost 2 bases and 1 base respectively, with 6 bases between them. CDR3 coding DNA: TGTGCCAGCAGTGAAAGGACTTCTGGGGCCAACGTCCTGACTTTC. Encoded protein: CASSERTSGANVLTF.

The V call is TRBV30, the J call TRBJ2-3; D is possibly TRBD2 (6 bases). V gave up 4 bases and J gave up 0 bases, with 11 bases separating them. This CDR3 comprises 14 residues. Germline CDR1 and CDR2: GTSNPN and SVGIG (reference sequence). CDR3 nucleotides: TGTGCCTGGACCGGGACTGGCAGCACAGATACGCAGTATTTT. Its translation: CAWTGTGSTDTQYF.

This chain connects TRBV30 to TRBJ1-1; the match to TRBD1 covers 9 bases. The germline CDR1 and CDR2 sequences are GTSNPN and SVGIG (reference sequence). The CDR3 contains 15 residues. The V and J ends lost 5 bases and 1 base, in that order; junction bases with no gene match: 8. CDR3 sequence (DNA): TGTGCCTGGTCACAGGGGGACAGGGCGAACACTGAAGCTTTCTTT. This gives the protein CAWSQGDRANTEAFF.

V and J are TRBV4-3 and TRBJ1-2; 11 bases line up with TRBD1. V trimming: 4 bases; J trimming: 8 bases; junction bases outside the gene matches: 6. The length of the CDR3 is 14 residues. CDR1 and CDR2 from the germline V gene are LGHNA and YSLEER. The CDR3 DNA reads TGCGCCAGCAGCCGTGGACAGGGGGCTGGAGGCTACACCTTC. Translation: CASSRGQGAGGYTF.

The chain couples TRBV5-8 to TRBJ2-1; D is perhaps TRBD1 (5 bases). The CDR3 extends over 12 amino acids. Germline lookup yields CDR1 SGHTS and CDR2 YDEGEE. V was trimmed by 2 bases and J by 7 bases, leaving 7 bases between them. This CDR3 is CASSLGVNEQFF. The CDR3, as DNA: TGTGCCAGCAGCTTAGGGGTAAATGAGCAGTTCTTC.

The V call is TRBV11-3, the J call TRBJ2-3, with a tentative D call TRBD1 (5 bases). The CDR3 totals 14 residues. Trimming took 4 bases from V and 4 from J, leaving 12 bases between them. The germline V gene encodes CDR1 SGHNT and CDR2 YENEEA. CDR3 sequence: CASSSPRVADTQYF. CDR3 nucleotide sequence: TGTGCCAGCAGCTCCCCCAGGGTCGCAGATACGCAGTATTTT.

The DNA for the CDR3 is TGTGCCAGCAGCGGGGGCCTAAACTATGGCTACACCTTC. This codes for CASSGGLNYGYTF. This chain connects TRBV11-2 to TRBJ1-2; tentatively, D is TRBD1 (6 bases). The length of the CDR3 is 13 residues. V gave up 5 bases and J gave up 2 bases, with 9 bases separating them. Germline V lookup: CDR1 SGHAT, CDR2 FQNNGV. Drawing the rest from reference TRBV11-2 and TRBJ1-2, the complete variable domain is EAGVAQSPRYKIIEKRQSVAFWCNPISGHATLYWYQQILGQGPKLLIQFQNNGVVDDSQLPKDRFSAERLKGVDSTLKIQPAKLEDSAVYLCASSGGLNYGYTFGSGTRLTVV.

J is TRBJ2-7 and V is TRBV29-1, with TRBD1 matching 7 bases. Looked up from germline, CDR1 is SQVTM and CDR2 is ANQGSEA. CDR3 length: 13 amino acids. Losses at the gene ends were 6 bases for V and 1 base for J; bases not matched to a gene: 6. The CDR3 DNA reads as TGCAGCGTAGACAGGGCGGCGTCCTACGAGCAGTACTTC. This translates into CSVDRAASYEQYF.

In nucleotides, the CDR3 is TGTGCCAGCAGCGTGGCCACCGGGACAGAGGAAGAGACCCAGTACTTC. The encoded protein is CASSVATGTEEETQYF. This chain joins TRBV9 and TRBJ2-5; TRBD1 aligns across 7 bases. Germline CDR1 and CDR2: SGDLS and YYNGEE. With V trimmed by 2 bases and J by 3 bases, 10 bases remained unmatched. CDR3 length: 16 residues.

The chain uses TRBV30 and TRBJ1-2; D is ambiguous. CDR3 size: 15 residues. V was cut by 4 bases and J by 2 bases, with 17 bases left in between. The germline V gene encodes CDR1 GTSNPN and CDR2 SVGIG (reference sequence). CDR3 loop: CAWTIPRVPNYGYTF. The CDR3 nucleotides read TGTGCCTGGACCATCCCCCGGGTACCGAACTATGGCTACACCTTC.